Presented here are 14 T cell receptor beta chains from one specimen sequenced in a study of identical twins. TCRdb recomputed calls from the 5' RACE reads with MiXCR, one row per CDR3 protein. The sample holds 500,000 or so distinct CDR3 sequences, around 15% seen once. The data were also submitted as part of a second study, on yellow fever vaccine responses in identical twins.

The sequencing sample was made of CD4+ T cells sorted from blood. The receptor set was obtained from a woman aged 18 to 35 in good health.

This clonotype was found a few times. The CDR3 spells CASSLALSTGELFF. In nucleotides, the CDR3 is TGCGCCAGCAGCTTGGCCTTATCGACCGGGGAGCTGTTTTTT. The rearrangement joins TRBV5-1 to TRBJ2-2; D gene uncertain. Germline V CDR1 and CDR2: SGHRS, YFSETQ. V shed 0 bases and J shed 5 bases, with 8 bases lying between them. The CDR3 totals 14 residues.

This clonotype was detected only a few times. The V and J genes are TRBV29-1 and TRBJ2-1; D gene unclear. CDR3 size: 11 residues. V lost 6 bases and J lost 8, with 11 bases in between. Germline values: CDR1 SQVTM, CDR2 ANQGSEA. CDR3 sequence reads: CSVAGVHEQFF. In DNA form, the CDR3 reads TGCAGCGTGGCAGGCGTCCATGAGCAGTTCTTC.

The chain recombines TRBV7-9 with TRBJ2-5; tentative D call: TRBD2 (6 bases). The CDR3 has 16 amino acids. CDR1 and CDR2 from the germline V gene are SEHNR and FQNEAQ (reference sequence). Trimming cost V 5 bases and J 3 bases, with 19 bases left between them. CDR3 sequence: CASSPRRLALEETQYF. CDR3 in DNA: TGTGCCAGCAGCCCGCGGAGGCTAGCGCTAGAAGAGACCCAGTACTTC.

The chain employs TRBV7-2 and TRBJ2-3; D call uncertain. The CDR3 contains 14 residues. The germline gives CDR1 SGHTA, CDR2 FQGNSA. The germline V and J ends were trimmed by 7 bases and 2 bases, with 13 bases remaining between them. The CDR3 here is CASTLVGPTDTQYF. The CDR3 DNA follows: TGTGCCAGCACCCTCGTAGGCCCCACAGATACGCAGTATTTT.

This clonotype showed up just a few times. The junction departs from the called germline gene at one end, perhaps through a read error. J is TRBJ2-7 and V is TRBV6-5, with a weak D call TRBD1 (6 bases). The CDR3 sequence is 14 residues long. The germline gives CDR1 MNHEY, CDR2 SVGAGI. CDR3 protein: CASSYLSTGLIANF. The DNA for the CDR3 is TGTGCCAGCAGTTACCTATCTACAGGGCTAATCGCAAACTTC.

This clonotype came up many times. The chain joins TRBV12-3 or TRBV12-4 to TRBJ2-2; 10 nucleotides line up with TRBD1. The CDR3 has 15 amino acids. J lost 6 bases, V lost 6 bases, and 7 bases had no gene match. The CDR3 nucleotides are TGTGCCAGCAGCCAGGGACAGGGGTCCCCCGGGGAGCTGTTTTTT. Translating it yields CASSQGQGSPGELFF.

This clonotype was counted ten times or more. CDR3: CASSFQVNTEAFF. The CDR3 bases are TGCGCCAGCAGCTTTCAGGTGAACACTGAAGCTTTCTTT. The chain couples TRBV5-1 to TRBJ1-1; no definite D call. Germline V gene lookup returns CDR1 SGHRS and CDR2 YFSETQ. The CDR3 totals 13 residues. The V gene lost 2 bases and the J gene lost 0 bases, with 5 bases spanning the gap. The whole variable domain, filled in from reference TRBV5-1 and TRBJ1-1, reads KAGVTQTPRYLIKTRGQQVTLSCSPISGHRSVSWYQQTPGQGLQFLFEYFSETQRNKGNFPGRFSGRQFSNSRSEMNVSTLELGDSALYLCASSFQVNTEAFFGQGTRLTVV.

The V gene is TRBV20-1, the J gene TRBJ2-3; possibly TRBD1 or TRBD2 for D (6 bases each). This CDR3 contains 13 residues. Germline V gives CDR1 DFQATT, CDR2 SNEGSKA (reference sequence). Trimming removed 6 bases at V and 7 bases at J, with 17 bases between. This chain's CDR3 is CSALGRGGYTQYF. The CDR3 DNA sequence: TGCAGTGCCCTGGGCAGGGGAGGTTATACGCAGTATTTT.

This clonotype came up many times. This chain joins TRBV10-3 and TRBJ2-3, with TRBD1 identical over 7 bases. Germline V CDR1 and CDR2: ENHRY, SYGVKD. CDR3 length: 15 amino acids. V lost 11 bases to trimming and J lost 1 base; unmatched junction nucleotides: 12. This CDR3 is CAAREGAPGTDTQYF. In nucleotides, the CDR3 is TGTGCCGCGAGAGAGGGGGCGCCGGGCACAGATACGCAGTATTTT.

This clonotype occurred many times. The chain is built from TRBV12-3 or TRBV12-4 and TRBJ2-3, with D possibly TRBD1 on 5 matching bases. The length of the CDR3 is 15 residues. V was trimmed by 3 bases and J by 1 base, leaving 11 bases between them. The CDR3 here is CASSLFPGRTDTQYF. The DNA for the CDR3 is TGTGCCAGCAGTTTGTTCCCAGGGCGCACAGATACGCAGTATTTT.

The gene calls are TRBV2 and TRBJ2-7, with a weak D call TRBD2 (6 bases). The CDR3 loop spans 15 amino acids. V lost 7 bases and J 1 base, leaving 17 bases between the germline ends. Germline assignment: CDR1 SNHLY and CDR2 FYNNEI. The CDR3 sequence: CASKQEGGPSYEQYF. CDR3 DNA sequence: TGTGCCAGCAAACAGGAGGGCGGGCCTTCCTACGAGCAGTACTTC.

V usage is TRBV19 and J usage is TRBJ2-6; 8 positions match TRBD1. Trimming at V came to 1 base and at J to 2 bases, leaving 4 bases not matched to a gene. This CDR3 contains 17 residues. CDR1 and CDR2 (germline): LNHDA, SQIVND (reference sequence). The CDR3 region is CASSIGGTGTGANVLTF. The CDR3 bases are TGTGCCAGTAGTATAGGGGGGACAGGCACTGGGGCCAACGTCCTGACTTTC.

In its sample, this clonotype was seen many times. This chain uses TRBV24-1 with TRBJ2-5; D ambiguous. Trimming pared 0 bases from V and 1 base from J, leaving 8 bases between. The length of the CDR3 is 15 residues. CDR1 is KGHDR and CDR2 is SFDVKD in the germline V gene. The CDR3 loop is CATSDLNWGQETQYF. CDR3 sequence (DNA): TGTGCCACCAGTGATTTGAACTGGGGCCAAGAGACCCAGTACTTC.

This clonotype was seen a handful of times. The DNA of the CDR3 is TGTGCCAGCTCACAATATGGACAGAGCTCTGGAAACACCATATATTTT. Its protein is CASSQYGQSSGNTIYF. The genes are TRBV18 and TRBJ1-3; maybe TRBD1 (6 bases). The CDR3 has 16 residues. Trimming left V 4 bases short and J 0 bases short, with 13 bases between. Germline CDR1 reads KGHSH; CDR2 reads LQKENI.